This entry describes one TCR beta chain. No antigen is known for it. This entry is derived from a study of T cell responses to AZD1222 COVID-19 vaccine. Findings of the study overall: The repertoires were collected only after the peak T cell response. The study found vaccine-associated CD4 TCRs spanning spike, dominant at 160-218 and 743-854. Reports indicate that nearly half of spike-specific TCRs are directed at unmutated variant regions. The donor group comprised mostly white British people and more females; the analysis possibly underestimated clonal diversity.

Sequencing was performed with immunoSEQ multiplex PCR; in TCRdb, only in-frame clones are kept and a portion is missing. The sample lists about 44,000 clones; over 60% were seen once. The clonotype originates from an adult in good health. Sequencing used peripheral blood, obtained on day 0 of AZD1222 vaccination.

CDR3: CSVGLPNTGELFF. CDR3 DNA: TGCAGCGTTGGACTACCCAACACCGGGGAGCTGTTTTTT. The V gene is TRBV29-1, the J gene TRBJ2-2, with D possibly TRBD2 on 5 matching bases. This CDR3 is built from 13 residues. V lost 4 bases and J 2 bases, leaving 8 bases between the germline ends. Germline V lookup: CDR1 SQVTM, CDR2 ANQGSEA.